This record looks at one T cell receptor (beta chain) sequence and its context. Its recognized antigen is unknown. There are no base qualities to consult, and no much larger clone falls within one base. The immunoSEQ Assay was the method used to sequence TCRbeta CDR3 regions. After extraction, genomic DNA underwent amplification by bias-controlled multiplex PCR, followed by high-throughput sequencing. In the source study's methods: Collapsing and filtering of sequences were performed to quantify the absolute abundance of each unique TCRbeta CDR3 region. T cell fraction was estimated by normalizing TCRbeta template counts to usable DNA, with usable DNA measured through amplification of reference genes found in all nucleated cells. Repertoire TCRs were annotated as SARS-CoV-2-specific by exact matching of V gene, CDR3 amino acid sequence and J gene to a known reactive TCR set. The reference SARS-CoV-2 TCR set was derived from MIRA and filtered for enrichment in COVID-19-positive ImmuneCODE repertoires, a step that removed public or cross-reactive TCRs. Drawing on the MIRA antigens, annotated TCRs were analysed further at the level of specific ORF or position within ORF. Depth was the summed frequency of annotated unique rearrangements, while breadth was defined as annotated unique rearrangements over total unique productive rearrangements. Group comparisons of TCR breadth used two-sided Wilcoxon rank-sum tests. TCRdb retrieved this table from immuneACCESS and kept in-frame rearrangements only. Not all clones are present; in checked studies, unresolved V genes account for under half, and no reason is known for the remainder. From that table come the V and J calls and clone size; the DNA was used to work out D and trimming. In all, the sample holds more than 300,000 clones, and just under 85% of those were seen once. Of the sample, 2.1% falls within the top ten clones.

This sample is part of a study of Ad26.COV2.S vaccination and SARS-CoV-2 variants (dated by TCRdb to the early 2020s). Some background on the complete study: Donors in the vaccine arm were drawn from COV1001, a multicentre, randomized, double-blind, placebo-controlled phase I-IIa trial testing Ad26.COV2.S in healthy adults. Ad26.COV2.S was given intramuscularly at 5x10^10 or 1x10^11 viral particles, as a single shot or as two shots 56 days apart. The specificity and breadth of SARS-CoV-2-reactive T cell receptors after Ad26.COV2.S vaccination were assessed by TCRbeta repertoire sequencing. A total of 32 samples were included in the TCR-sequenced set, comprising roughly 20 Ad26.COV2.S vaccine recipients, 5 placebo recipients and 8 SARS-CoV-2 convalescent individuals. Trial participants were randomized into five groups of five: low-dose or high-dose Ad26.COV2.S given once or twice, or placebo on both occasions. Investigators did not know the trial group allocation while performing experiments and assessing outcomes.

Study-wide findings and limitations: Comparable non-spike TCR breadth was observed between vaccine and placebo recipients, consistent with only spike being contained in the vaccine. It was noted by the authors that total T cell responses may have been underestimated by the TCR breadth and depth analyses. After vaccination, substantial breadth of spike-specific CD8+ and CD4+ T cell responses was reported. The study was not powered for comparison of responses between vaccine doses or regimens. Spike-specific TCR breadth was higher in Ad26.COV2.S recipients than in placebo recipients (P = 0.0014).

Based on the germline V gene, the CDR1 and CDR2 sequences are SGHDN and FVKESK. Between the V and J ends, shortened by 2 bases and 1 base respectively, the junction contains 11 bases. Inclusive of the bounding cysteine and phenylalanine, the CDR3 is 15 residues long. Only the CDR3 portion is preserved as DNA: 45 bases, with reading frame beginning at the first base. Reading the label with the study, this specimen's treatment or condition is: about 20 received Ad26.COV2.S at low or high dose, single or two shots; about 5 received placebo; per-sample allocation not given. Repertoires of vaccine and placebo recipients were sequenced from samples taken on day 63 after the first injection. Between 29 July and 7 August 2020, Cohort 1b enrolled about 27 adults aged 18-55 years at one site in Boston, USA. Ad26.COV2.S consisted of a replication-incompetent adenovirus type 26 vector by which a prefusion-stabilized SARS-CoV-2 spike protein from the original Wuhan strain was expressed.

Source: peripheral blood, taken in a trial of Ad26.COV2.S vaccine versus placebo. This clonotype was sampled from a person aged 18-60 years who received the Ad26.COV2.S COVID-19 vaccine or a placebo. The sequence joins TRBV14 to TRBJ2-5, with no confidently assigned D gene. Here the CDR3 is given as CASSQPKPGQETQYF. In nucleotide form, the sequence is TGTGCCAGCAGCCAACCGAAACCGGGCCAAGAGACCCAGTACTTC.